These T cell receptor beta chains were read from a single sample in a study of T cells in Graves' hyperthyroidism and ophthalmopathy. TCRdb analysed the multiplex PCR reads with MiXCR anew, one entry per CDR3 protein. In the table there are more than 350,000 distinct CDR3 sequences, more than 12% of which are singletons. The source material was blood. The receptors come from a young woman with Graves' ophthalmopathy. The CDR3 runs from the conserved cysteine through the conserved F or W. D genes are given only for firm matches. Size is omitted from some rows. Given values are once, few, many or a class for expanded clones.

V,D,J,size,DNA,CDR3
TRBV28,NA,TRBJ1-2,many,TGTGCCAGCAACCGAAACTCAGGGTTGGATGGCTACACCTTC,CASNRNSGLDGYTF
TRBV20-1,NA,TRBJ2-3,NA,TGCAGTGCTAGTAGTTTTTTATCAGATACGCAGTATTTT,CSASSFLSDTQYF
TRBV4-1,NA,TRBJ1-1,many,TGCGCCAGCAGCCAAGTCACCAGGGCTAACACTGAAGCTTTCTTT,CASSQVTRANTEAFF
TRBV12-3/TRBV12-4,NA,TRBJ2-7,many,TGTGCCAGCAGGGGGGGAGCTCCGCTTTCATACGAGCAGTACTTC,CASRGGAPLSYEQYF
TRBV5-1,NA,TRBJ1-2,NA,TGCGCCAGCAGCTCCATCCGGGGGGTAGGCTACACCTTC,CASSSIRGVGYTF
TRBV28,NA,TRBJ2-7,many,TGTGCCAGCAGCCTCCAGGGGTACCTCTACGAGCAGTACTTC,CASSLQGYLYEQYF
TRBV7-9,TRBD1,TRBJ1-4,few,TGTGCCAGCAGCCCCGGGACAGTGGTGGCAAGGAACGAAAAACTGTTTTTT,CASSPGTVVARNEKLFF
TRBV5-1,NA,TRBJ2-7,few,TGCGCCAGCAGCCCAACCAGGGGACCTCTCTCCTACGAGCAGTACTTC,CASSPTRGPLSYEQYF
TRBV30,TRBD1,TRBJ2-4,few,TGTGCCTGGGCGGCCGGGACAGGGTCCATTCAGTACTTC,CAWAAGTGSIQYF
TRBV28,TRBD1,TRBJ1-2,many,TGTGCCAGCAGTAGCGGGACAGGGAGAAACTATGGCTACACCTTC,CASSSGTGRNYGYTF
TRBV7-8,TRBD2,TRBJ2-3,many,TGTGCCAGCAGTATATTAGCGGGGGGCACAGATACGCAGTATTTT,CASSILAGGTDTQYF
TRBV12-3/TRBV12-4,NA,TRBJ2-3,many,TGTGCCAGCAGGACTTCTAACACAGATACGCAGTATTTT,CASRTSNTDTQYF
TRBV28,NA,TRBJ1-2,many,TGTGCCAGCACCGTTGAGGGCTACACCTTC,CASTVEGYTF
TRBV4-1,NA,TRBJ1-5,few,TGCGCCAGCAGCCAGGAAGCAGGGTTCAGTCAGCCCCAGCATTTT,CASSQEAGFSQPQHF
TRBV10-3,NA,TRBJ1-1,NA,TGTGCCATCAGTGAGGGAGACAGGCGCACTGAAGCTTTCTTT,CAISEGDRRTEAFF
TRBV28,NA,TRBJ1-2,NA,TGTGCCAGCAGACGGGGCACAGTCTATGGCTACACCTTC,CASRRGTVYGYTF
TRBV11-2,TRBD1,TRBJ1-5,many,TGTGCCAGCAGCTTAGGGGACAGTGCGATCGGGCCCCAGCATTTT,CASSLGDSAIGPQHF
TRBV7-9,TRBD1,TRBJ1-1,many,TGTGCCAGCAGCCGGGACAGGGGTCGTGGCGCTTTCTTT,CASSRDRGRGAFF
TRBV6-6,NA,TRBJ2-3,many,TGTGCCAGCAGTTACGTATCCTTGGGCACAGATACGCAGTATTTT,CASSYVSLGTDTQYF
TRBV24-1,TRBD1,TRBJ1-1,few,TGTGCCACCAGTGAGCCAGGGGGCACTGAAGCTTTCTTT,CATSEPGGTEAFF
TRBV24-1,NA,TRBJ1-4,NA,TGTGCCACCAGTGAGGGGACACTTGGAAAACTGTTTTTT,CATSEGTLGKLFF
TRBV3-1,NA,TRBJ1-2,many,TGTGCCAGCAGCCAAGCGGGGGGCGGGCTCTATGGCTACACCTTC,CASSQAGGGLYGYTF
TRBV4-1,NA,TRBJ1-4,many,TGCGCCAGCAGCCAAGAGGGGGAGTGGGTTGCTGAAAAACTGTTTTTT,CASSQEGEWVAEKLFF
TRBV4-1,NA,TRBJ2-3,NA,TGCGCCAGCAGCCAAGATGGGACGGGAAAGGGCACAGATACGCAGTATTTT,CASSQDGTGKGTDTQYF
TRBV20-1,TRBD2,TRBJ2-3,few,TGCAGTGCCAGCAGACCTAGCGGGGTCTCAGATACGCAGTATTTT,CSASRPSGVSDTQYF
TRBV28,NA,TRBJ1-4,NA,TGTGCCACCTTGCCGCCCAGGGTGACTAATGAAAAACTGTTTTTT,CATLPPRVTNEKLFF
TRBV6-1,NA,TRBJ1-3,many,TGTGCCAGCAGCCATCAGGACACCATATATTTT,CASSHQDTIYF
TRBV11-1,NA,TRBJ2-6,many,TGTGCCAGCAGCTTAGGTACTACCGGGGCCAACGTCCTGACTTTC,CASSLGTTGANVLTF
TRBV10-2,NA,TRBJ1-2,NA,TGCGCCAGCAGTGACCGGCAGGGAGGGTATGGCTACACCTTC,CASSDRQGGYGYTF
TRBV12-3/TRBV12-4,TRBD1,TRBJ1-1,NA,TGTGCCAGCAGTCCGACAGGGGGCGAAAATAAAGCTTTCTTT,CASSPTGGENKAFF
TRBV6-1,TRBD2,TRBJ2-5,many,TGTGCCAGCACCCAGGGGACTAGGTTAGAGACCCAGTACTTC,CASTQGTRLETQYF
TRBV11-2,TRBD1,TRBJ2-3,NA,TGTGCCAGCAGCTCGAACCGGGACAGGGGCGGATATACGCAGTATTTT,CASSSNRDRGGYTQYF
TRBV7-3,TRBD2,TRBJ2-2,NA,TGTGCCAGCAGCCCTAGCGGACCTGGGGCCGGGGAGCTGTTTTTT,CASSPSGPGAGELFF
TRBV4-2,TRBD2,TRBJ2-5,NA,TGTGCCAGCAGCCAGTCGACTAGCGGGGGGGAGGAGACCCAGTACTTC,CASSQSTSGGEETQYF
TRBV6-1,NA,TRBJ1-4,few,TGTGCCAGCAGCCCGAGCGTTGAAAAACTGTTTTTT,CASSPSVEKLFF
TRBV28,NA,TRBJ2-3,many,TGTGCCAGTCATCGTCGGGCTAGCACAGATACGCAGTATTTT,CASHRRASTDTQYF
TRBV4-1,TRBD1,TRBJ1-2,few,TGCGCCAGCAGCCAAGATCCGGACAGGAGCTATGGCTACACCTTC,CASSQDPDRSYGYTF
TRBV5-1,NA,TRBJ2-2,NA,TGCGCCAGCAGCTACAAAGACACCGGGGAGCTGTTTTTT,CASSYKDTGELFF